The 20 T cell receptor beta chains below come from one sample, sequenced in a study of cytomegalovirus exposure and HLA in healthy donors. Produced via immunoSEQ multiplex PCR; TCRdb's table is partial and in-frame only. The data show some 150,000 clones, with around nine tenths seen just once and 2.5% to 3% held by the top ten. Sequenced sample: PBMCs. These receptor sequences come from a man aged 18 to 30 in good health and CMV-seronegative.

In its sample, this clone was seen a few times. The chain couples TRBV7-2 to TRBJ1-2, with D unclear. The CDR3 contains 12 residues. The germline V gene has CDR1 SGHTA and CDR2 FQGNSA. V lost 5 bases, J lost 8 bases, and 12 bases lay in between. The CDR3 coding sequence is TGTGCCAGCAGCCCGGAGGTTGAGGGCTACACCTTC. This translates into CASSPEVEGYTF.

This clone has just one count. The V call is TRBV4-1, the J call TRBJ2-5; D is possibly TRBD1 (5 bases). V shed 0 bases and J shed 3 bases, with 11 bases lying between them. The V gene's germline CDR1 is MGHRA and CDR2 YSYEKL. The CDR3 is 15 residues long. CDR3 in amino acids: CASSQDPRAEETQYF. The CDR3 DNA follows: TGCGCCAGCAGCCAAGATCCCAGGGCTGAAGAGACCCAGTACTTC.

The V call is TRBV2, the J call TRBJ2-1; 9 bases match TRBD2. This CDR3 spans 16 amino acids. The J segment lost 0 bases and the V segment lost 6 bases, leaving 6 bases of the junction unmatched. CDR1 and CDR2 from the germline V gene are SNHLY and FYNNEI. The CDR3 reads CASRGLAGASYNEQFF. As DNA, the CDR3 is TGTGCCAGCAGGGGTTTAGCGGGGGCCTCCTACAATGAGCAGTTCTTC.

This chain uses TRBV9 with TRBJ1-5, with a weak D call TRBD1 (5 bases). V was trimmed by 4 bases and J by 9 bases, leaving 20 bases between them. The CDR3 is 15 residues long. Germline-derived CDR1 and CDR2 are SGDLS and YYNGEE. CDR3: CASSPPGGRRGPQHF. The CDR3 DNA is TGTGCCAGCAGCCCCCCGGGGGGGAGGAGAGGGCCCCAGCATTTT.

The genes are TRBV6-5 and TRBJ2-3; 7 bases align to TRBD1. The CDR3 has 15 amino acids. The V gene's germline CDR1 is MNHEY and CDR2 SVGAGI. V lost 5 bases and J lost 1; bases outside the gene matches: 6. CDR3 nucleotides: TGTGCCAGCAGTAGGGGACAGATAGGCACAGATACGCAGTATTTT. It specifies CASSRGQIGTDTQYF.

V and J are TRBV7-6 and TRBJ2-7, with 11 nucleotides matching TRBD1. There are 16 residues in the CDR3. With V trimmed by 5 bases and J by 4 bases, 10 bases remained unmatched. From germline, CDR1 is SGHVS and CDR2 FNYEAQ. The CDR3 spells CASSKSDRGQSYEQYF. CDR3 DNA: TGTGCCAGCAGCAAATCGGACAGGGGGCAATCATACGAGCAGTACTTC.

The gene calls are TRBV28 and TRBJ2-1, with TRBD2 identical over 7 bases. Germline CDR1 MDHEN, CDR2 SYDVKM. Trimming cost V 3 bases and J 4 bases; bases outside gene matches: 9. The CDR3 contains 16 residues. The CDR3 loop reads CASSFLPGGGYNEQFF. For the CDR3, the DNA is TGTGCCAGCAGTTTTCTGCCGGGGGGAGGGTACAATGAGCAGTTCTTC.

The rearrangement joins TRBV9 to TRBJ2-2, with 12 bases matching TRBD2. Losses at the gene ends were 3 bases for V and 5 bases for J; bases not matched to a gene: 2. Per germline, CDR1 SGDLS and CDR2 YYNGEE. The CDR3 runs 15 residues. The CDR3: CASSGTSGRTGELFF. In DNA, the CDR3 is TGTGCCAGCAGCGGAACTAGCGGGAGGACCGGGGAGCTGTTTTTT. Looking up the rest from reference TRBV9 and TRBJ2-2 gives the full variable domain: DSGVTQTPKHLITATGQRVTLRCSPRSGDLSVYWYQQSLDQGLQFLIQYYNGEERAKGNILERFSAQQFPDLHSELNLSSLELGDSALYFCASSGTSGRTGELFFGEGSRLTVL.

The CDR3 spells CASSLGGVWETQYF. Written as DNA, the CDR3 is TGCGCCAGCAGCCTAGGGGGGGTTTGGGAGACCCAGTACTTC. V is TRBV5-1 and J is TRBJ2-5; weak D call: TRBD2 (7 bases). From germline, CDR1 is SGHRS and CDR2 YFSETQ. Trimming pared 4 bases from V and 5 bases from J, leaving 15 bases between. The length of the CDR3 is 14 residues.

The genes are TRBV5-6 and TRBJ2-2; the match to TRBD1 covers 9 bases. The germline gives CDR1 SGHDT, CDR2 YYEEEE. J gave up 7 bases and V 4 bases, and 5 bases lay outside the gene matches. CDR3 length: 14 residues. CDR3: CASSRDRGYGELFF. CDR3 nucleotide sequence: TGTGCCAGCAGCCGAGACAGGGGGTACGGGGAGCTGTTTTTT.

The V and J genes are TRBV6-5 and TRBJ1-2, with 12 positions matching TRBD1. Germline assignment: CDR1 MNHEY and CDR2 SVGAGI. This CDR3 comprises 14 residues. Trimming cost V 5 bases and J 10 bases; bases outside gene matches: 8. CDR3 residues: CASSDRDRGPDYTF. The CDR3 nucleotides read TGTGCCAGCAGTGACCGGGACAGGGGGCCGGACTACACCTTC.

This sequence joins TRBV27 and TRBJ1-2; tentatively, D is TRBD1 (5 bases). Germline V gene lookup returns CDR1 MNHEY and CDR2 SMNVEV (reference sequence). The CDR3 covers 12 residues. V lost 6 bases, J lost 4 bases, and 9 bases lay in between. This chain's CDR3 is CASRGTAYGYTF. The DNA of the CDR3 is TGTGCCAGCAGGGGGACTGCCTATGGCTACACCTTC.

With regard to this clone: A far bigger clonotype differs at one base, so this is likely a read error. The J gene is TRBJ2-3, the V gene TRBV11-2, with TRBD2 matching 16 bases. CDR1 is SGHAT and CDR2 is FQNNGV in the germline V gene. V lost 6 bases to trimming and J lost 3 bases; unmatched junction nucleotides: 0. The CDR3 loop spans 15 amino acids. CDR3 amino acids: CASRGLAGGTDTQYF. The CDR3 DNA reads TGTGCCAGCAGGGGACTAGCGGGGGGGACAGATACGCAGTATTTT.

The genes are TRBV4-2 and TRBJ1-2, with D perhaps TRBD1 (5 bases). Germline CDR1 reads LGHNA; CDR2 reads YNFKEQ. The CDR3 length is 15 residues. V was clipped by 0 bases and J by 8 bases, with 16 bases between them. In nucleotides, the CDR3 is TGTGCCAGCAGCCAAGACAAGAATCAGGGAAGCGGCTACACCTTC. It encodes CASSQDKNQGSGYTF.

This chain joins TRBV7-6 and TRBJ2-1, with TRBD1 matching over 10 bases. CDR1 SGHVS and CDR2 FNYEAQ come from the germline V gene. With 3 bases clipped from V and 5 bases from J, the junction kept 16 bases outside the gene matches. The length of the CDR3 is 19 residues. CDR3 amino acids: CASSLAPGQGIVEDNEQFF. As DNA, the CDR3 is TGTGCCAGCAGCTTGGCGCCGGGACAGGGGATAGTAGAGGACAATGAGCAGTTCTTC.

V usage is TRBV18 and J usage is TRBJ1-2; no reliable D call. With 3 bases removed from V and 6 bases from J, the gap between germline ends came to 11 bases. Germline V gives CDR1 KGHSH, CDR2 LQKENI. The CDR3 has 13 residues. The CDR3 here is CASSPRWGDGYTF. The CDR3 bases are TGTGCCAGCTCACCCCGGTGGGGAGATGGCTACACCTTC.

The genes are TRBV27 and TRBJ2-1, with D possibly matching TRBD1 (5 bases). V lost 7 bases, J lost 7 bases, and 11 bases lay in between. The V gene's germline CDR1 is MNHEY and CDR2 SMNVEV (reference sequence). This CDR3 has 12 residues. CDR3 sequence: CASKGALNEQFF. CDR3 bases: TGTGCCAGCAAAGGGGCTCTTAATGAGCAGTTCTTC.

The genes are TRBV25-1 and TRBJ1-2; 9 bases are a match to TRBD1. Germline V gene lookup returns CDR1 MGHDK and CDR2 SYGVNS. V lost 4 bases to trimming and J lost 3 bases; unmatched junction nucleotides: 6. This CDR3 region has 15 residues. CDR3 in DNA: TGTGCCAGCAGTGGCTTAACAGGGGGCGACTATGGCTACACCTTC. Translating gives CASSGLTGGDYGYTF.

CDR3 region: CASSLAGTDTQYF. The CDR3 DNA is TGTGCCAGCAGCTTGGCCGGGACAGATACGCAGTATTTT. The chain uses TRBV5-4 and TRBJ2-3; D is unresolved. V was cut by 0 bases and J by 3 bases, with 5 bases left in between. CDR3 length equals 13 residues. Germline values: CDR1 SGHNT, CDR2 YYREEE (reference sequence).

The chain carries TRBV6-5 and TRBJ2-3; 8 nucleotides match TRBD2. This CDR3 spans 15 amino acids. The germline V gene has CDR1 MNHEY and CDR2 SVGAGI. With 5 bases clipped from V and 5 bases from J, the junction kept 9 bases outside the gene matches. The CDR3 is CASSRVSGIGDTQYF. The CDR3 DNA sequence: TGTGCCAGCAGTCGTGTTAGCGGGATTGGAGATACGCAGTATTTT.